The entry that follows covers one TCR beta chain sequence. The antigen remains unidentified. This sample is part of a study of T cell responses to AZD1222 COVID-19 vaccine. Study observations and caveats: Reportedly, close to half of spike-specific TCRs are directed against unmutated variant regions. Spike-spanning, vaccine-associated CD4 TCRs were dominant at 160-218 and 743-854. Donors skewed white British and female; clonal diversity was possibly underestimated.

Trimming stripped 1 base from V and 4 bases from J, with 10 bases between. The CDR3 is made up of 14 amino acids. Per germline, CDR1 SGHTA and CDR2 FQGNSA. Generated by immunoSEQ multiplex PCR, the TCRdb table keeps only in-frame clones and is missing some. The data show 75,000 to 100,000 clones, around 90% seen once. This specimen consisted of peripheral blood, obtained on day 0 of MenACWY control vaccination. The chain is built from TRBV7-2 and TRBJ1-2, with no clear D. The source of this sequence is an adult in good health. The DNA of the CDR3 is TGTGCCAGCAGCTTAGAGAGAGGTGGCTATGGCTACACCTTC. Protein product: CASSLERGGYGYTF.